Following are 20 T cell receptor beta chains from one sample sequenced in a study of early stage breast cancer tumors. Clones were sequenced by immunoSEQ multiplex PCR, and TCRdb holds only the in-frame ones, with some missing. Here the sample spans some 48,000 clones, 83% being singletons. Sequenced: blood. The receptors derive from a person aged 50-59 years with breast cancer.

Details on this clone: The junction shows a germline mismatch at one end, possibly a read error. V gene TRBV7-2 combines with J gene TRBJ1-3, with D possibly being TRBD1 (6 bases). The CDR3 runs 12 residues. Germline V gives CDR1 SGHTA, CDR2 FQGNSA. The CDR3 DNA reads as TGTGCCAGCAGCCTGGACAGCCCCGTTATCTTTTTT. Translating gives CASSLDSPVIFF.

The chain carries TRBV19 and TRBJ2-7; 10 bases are a match to TRBD1. Germline values: CDR1 LNHDA, CDR2 SQIVND (reference sequence). The CDR3 contains 15 residues. V was pared by 5 bases and J by 3 bases, with 7 bases of the junction left unmatched. The CDR3 bases are TGTGCCAGTAGTCCAAGGACAGGGGGGTTCTACGAGCAGTACTTC. Translated: CASSPRTGGFYEQYF.

This clone was recorded only once. The V gene is TRBV6-1, the J gene TRBJ2-7, with 13 positions matching TRBD2. V was pared by 6 bases and J by 2 bases, with 4 bases of the junction left unmatched. The germline V gene has CDR1 MNHNS and CDR2 SASEGT. This CDR3 contains 15 residues. The CDR3 here is CASRTLAGGTYEQYF. Written as DNA, the CDR3 is TGTGCCAGCAGGACACTAGCGGGGGGGACCTACGAGCAGTACTTC.

The rearrangement uses TRBV18 and TRBJ2-5; D is ambiguous. The CDR3 consists of 13 residues. V was shortened by 0 bases and J by 5 bases, with 7 bases between the two germline ends. Germline V gene data show CDR1 as KGHSH and CDR2 as LQKENI. As DNA, the CDR3 is TGTGCCAGCTCACCACCATCCTTCGAGACCCAGTACTTC. Translated: CASSPPSFETQYF. The variable domain in full, completed from reference TRBV18 and TRBJ2-5, reads NAGVMQNPRHLVRRRGQEARLRCSPMKGHSHVYWYRQLPEEGLKFMVYLQKENIIDESGMPKERFSAEFPKEGPSILRIQQVVRGDSAAYFCASSPPSFETQYFGPGTRLLVL.

The rearrangement joins TRBV5-8 to TRBJ2-1; D call uncertain. The CDR3 extends over 14 amino acids. V was pared by 2 bases and J by 1 base, with 7 bases between. Per the germline V gene, CDR1 is SGHTS and CDR2 is YDEGEE. CDR3 nucleotides: TGTGCCAGCAGCTTACCGGGTTCCTACAATGAGCAGTTCTTC. Translated: CASSLPGSYNEQFF.

The rearrangement links TRBV6-6 to TRBJ1-3; possible D gene TRBD1, 5 bases. Germline CDR1 and CDR2: MNHNY and SVGAGI (reference sequence). The CDR3 is 14 residues long. V was trimmed by 1 base and J by 6 bases, leaving 10 bases between them. For the CDR3, the DNA is TGTGCCAGCAGTTACTGGGGCGTTGAAAACACCATATATTTT. This encodes CASSYWGVENTIYF.

The chain uses TRBV5-1 and TRBJ2-1, with a weak D call TRBD1 (6 bases). Germline assignment: CDR1 SGHRS and CDR2 YFSETQ. CDR3 length: 15 residues. V dropped 2 bases and J dropped 3 bases, with 12 bases sitting between them. This CDR3 reads CASSFRDNHYNEQFF. Here the CDR3 DNA reads TGCGCCAGCAGCTTTAGGGACAACCACTACAATGAGCAGTTCTTC.

The V call is TRBV11-2, the J call TRBJ1-4; 10 nucleotides line up with TRBD1. In germline, CDR1 is SGHAT, CDR2 FQNNGV. The length of the CDR3 is 16 residues. With 1 base clipped from V and 10 bases from J, the junction kept 9 bases outside the gene matches. For the CDR3, the DNA is TGTGCCAGCAGCTTAGGGTCCGGGACAGGGGAGGCAAAACTGTTTTTT. Protein: CASSLGSGTGEAKLFF.

CDR3 protein: CASSLVAYSTGELFF. The CDR3 coding sequence is TGTGCCAGCAGCTTAGTGGCGTACTCCACCGGGGAGCTGTTTTTT. The rearrangement joins TRBV7-2 to TRBJ2-2, with unresolved D. Trimming pared 1 base from V and 4 bases from J, leaving 10 bases between. The CDR3 is made up of 15 amino acids. Germline CDR1 and CDR2: SGHTA and FQGNSA.

CDR3 sequence (DNA): TGCGCCAGCAGCTGGAAACAGCGTACCGGGGAGCTGTTTTTT. Its translation is CASSWKQRTGELFF. The chain recombines TRBV5-1 with TRBJ2-2; no clear D. Germline CDR1 and CDR2: SGHRS and YFSETQ. Trimming pared 3 bases from V and 5 bases from J, leaving 11 bases between. This CDR3 contains 14 residues.

The chain has TRBV5-4 and TRBJ2-1, with TRBD1 matching over 7 bases. V was clipped by 4 bases and J by 3 bases; unmatched bases: 10. The CDR3 sequence is 16 residues long. The V gene's germline CDR1 is SGHNT and CDR2 YYREEE (reference sequence). CDR3 nucleotide sequence: TGTGCCAGCAGCCCCGGGACAGACCATTTCTACAATGAGCAGTTCTTC. Amino acid sequence: CASSPGTDHFYNEQFF.

The sample holds a few counts of this clone. The chain combines TRBV19 with TRBJ1-1; TRBD1 is a possible D gene (5 bases). Germline values: CDR1 LNHDA, CDR2 SQIVND (reference sequence). With 4 bases removed from V and 0 bases from J, the gap between germline ends came to 9 bases. The CDR3 runs 14 residues. The CDR3 DNA sequence: TGTGCCAGTAGTAGGGGCGGTATGAACACTGAAGCTTTCTTT. It encodes CASSRGGMNTEAFF.

This chain uses TRBV7-2 with TRBJ1-1, with no clear D. CDR1 is SGHTA, CDR2 FQGNSA, per germline. There are 12 residues in the CDR3. The germline V and J ends were trimmed by 3 bases and 4 bases, with 6 bases remaining between them. The CDR3 protein is CASSFSTTEAFF. The DNA for the CDR3 is TGTGCCAGCAGCTTTTCGACCACTGAAGCTTTCTTT.

This sequence joins TRBV5-5 and TRBJ1-2; 8 bases line up with TRBD1. V lost 1 base, J lost 6 bases, and 5 bases stayed unmatched. This CDR3 contains 14 residues. Germline V gene sequence: CDR1 SGHKS, CDR2 YYEKEE (reference sequence). The CDR3 reads CASSLLRGRDGYTF. CDR3 sequence (DNA): TGTGCCAGCAGCTTGCTCAGGGGGCGGGATGGCTACACCTTC.

This chain joins TRBV19 and TRBJ1-1; possibly TRBD1 for D (6 bases). The CDR3 is made up of 15 amino acids. Germline V gives CDR1 LNHDA, CDR2 SQIVND (reference sequence). V was cut by 3 bases and J by 3 bases, with 14 bases left in between. DNA for the CDR3: TGTGCCAGTAGTATCGGGGGCAGGGTGCACACTGAAGCTTTCTTT. Translating it yields CASSIGGRVHTEAFF.

The chain has TRBV19 and TRBJ2-7; a possible D gene is TRBD2 (6 bases). CDR1 is LNHDA, CDR2 SQIVND, per germline (reference sequence). V was clipped by 1 base and J by 6 bases, with 19 bases between them. The CDR3 extends over 16 amino acids. This chain's CDR3 is CASSIGPGVGASEQYF. CDR3 DNA sequence: TGTGCCAGTAGTATAGGGCCGGGAGTCGGGGCCTCCGAGCAGTACTTC.

On this clone: One junction end disagrees with the germline gene, perhaps due to a read error. The V gene is TRBV7-7, the J gene TRBJ2-5; D is ambiguous. CDR1 and CDR2 from the germline V gene are SSHAT and FNYEAQ (reference sequence). The CDR3 is made up of 12 amino acids. In nucleotides, the CDR3 is TGTGCTAGCAGCACCGATCAAGAGACCCAGTACTTC. Protein: CASSTDQETQYF.

The chain links TRBV5-8 to TRBJ2-1; D perhaps matches TRBD2 (6 bases). V was cut by 1 base and J by 10 bases, with 6 bases left in between. The CDR3 covers 11 residues. Germline-derived CDR1 and CDR2 are SGHTS and YDEGEE. CDR3 region: CASSLLAEQFF. CDR3 sequence (DNA): TGTGCCAGCAGCTTGCTAGCGGAGCAGTTCTTC.

The chain couples TRBV7-8 to TRBJ1-2; D gene unclear. V was pared by 5 bases and J by 8 bases, with 18 bases between. This CDR3 region has 14 residues. Germline loops: CDR1 SGHVS, CDR2 FQNEAQ. The CDR3 DNA reads TGTGCCAGCAGCCAAGGACGGAGTACTTGGGGCTACACCTTC. This translates into CASSQGRSTWGYTF.

The J gene is TRBJ1-4, the V gene TRBV6-5, with D perhaps TRBD1 (6 bases). From germline, CDR1 is MNHEY and CDR2 SVGAGI. V dropped 8 bases and J dropped 6 bases, with 19 bases sitting between them. The length of the CDR3 is 15 residues. The CDR3 reads CASSIQGRWDEKLFF. Here the CDR3 DNA reads TGTGCCAGCTCGATTCAGGGGAGGTGGGATGAAAAACTGTTTTTT.